The TCR beta chain under discussion was sequenced for a study of control samples from healthy donors and cancer patients. The repertoire was sequenced with immunoSEQ multiplex PCR; TCRdb's copy has only in-frame clones and lacks some. The table lists 110,000 to 150,000 clones, 89% of them singletons. The CDR3 totals 15 residues. Per the germline V gene, CDR1 is LGHNT and CDR2 is FRNRAP. The V gene lost 7 bases and the J gene lost 5 bases, with 17 bases spanning the gap. The receptor comes from a man aged 25-45 years in good health. The chain combines TRBV12-5 with TRBJ2-2; TRBD1 or TRBD2 may be the D gene (6 bases each). The sequenced sample consisted of blood. CDR3 bases: TGTGCTAGTGTCCCTAAAGGGGGGTGGACCGGGGAGCTGTTTTTT. The encoded protein is CASVPKGGWTGELFF. Full variable domain (remainder filled in from reference TRBV12-5 and TRBJ2-2): DARVTQTPRHKVTEMGQEVTMRCQPILGHNTVFWYRQTMMQGLELLAYFRNRAPLDDSGMPKDRFSAEMPDATLATLKIQPSEPRDSAVYFCASVPKGGWTGELFFGEGSRLTVL.